The next 32 T cell receptor beta chains were all read from a single sample in a study of cytomegalovirus exposure and HLA in healthy donors (dated by TCRdb to 2015 to 2018). The library relied on the immunoSEQ multiplex PCR assay. For the multiplex PCR, a mixture combining 60 forward primers for TCR Vbeta segments and 13 reverse primers for TCR Jbeta segments was used. The table comes from immuneACCESS by way of TCRdb, which keeps in-frame sequences with V and J called. Part of the clones is missing from these tables; in studies checked, under half for an unresolved V gene and the rest for unknown reasons. This sample has roughly 150,000 clones in its table, and more than 80% of those were observed once. 1.5% to 2% of the sample rests with the top ten. The sample comprised PBMCs. Receptor source: a woman younger than 35 in good health and CMV-seronegative.

The chain uses TRBV7-3 and TRBJ2-3, with TRBD2 matching over 9 bases. The germline V gene has CDR1 SGHTA and CDR2 FQGTGA. The CDR3 loop spans 15 amino acids. J gave up 4 bases and V 6 bases, and 8 bases lay outside the gene matches. CDR3 in DNA: TGTGCCAGCAGGCCGGGCGGGGGGGCTCCAGATACGCAGTATTTT. Encoded protein: CASRPGGGAPDTQYF. The complete variable domain, with remaining parts taken from reference TRBV7-3 and TRBJ2-3, reads GAGVSQTPSNKVTEKGKYVELRCDPISGHTALYWYRQSLGQGPEFLIYFQGTGAADDSGLPNDRFFAVRPEGSVSTLKIQRTERGDSAVYLCASRPGGGAPDTQYFGPGTRLTVL.

Concerning this clone: Other DNA variants within this sample encode the same CDR3. The J gene is TRBJ1-2, the V gene TRBV9; D gene unclear. V was clipped by 6 bases and J by 0 bases, with 6 bases between them. The germline CDR1 and CDR2 sequences are SGDLS and YYNGEE. The CDR3 totals 12 residues. CDR3 sequence (DNA): TGTGCCAGCAAAGAGGCTAACTATGGCTACACCTTC. Translated: CASKEANYGYTF. The full variable domain, in which reference TRBV9 and TRBJ1-2 provide the parts outside the CDR3, is DSGVTQTPKHLITATGQRVTLRCSPRSGDLSVYWYQQSLDQGLQFLIQYYNGEERAKGNILERFSAQQFPDLHSELNLSSLELGDSALYFCASKEANYGYTFGSGTRLTVV.

The rearrangement uses TRBV21-1 and TRBJ1-6; TRBD1 is the table's D call, not checked against the DNA. TRBV21-1 is a pseudogene segment. This CDR3 has 14 residues. DNA of the CDR3: TGTGCCAGCAGCACCTCAGGGGAAAATTCACCCCTCCACTTT. As protein: CASSTSGENSPLHF.

The gene calls are TRBV9 and TRBJ1-6, with D hard to call. The CDR3 length is 14 residues. The V end was cut by 2 bases, the J end by 5 bases, with 8 bases between. Looked up from germline, CDR1 is SGDLS and CDR2 is YYNGEE. The CDR3 DNA reads as TGTGCCAGCAGCGTGGCGGGAGATAATTCACCCCTCCACTTT. Translation: CASSVAGDNSPLHF.

The CDR3 bases are TGTGCCATCAGGGAAACAGGGAGCTCCTACAATGAGCAGTTCTTC. It specifies CAIRETGSSYNEQFF. The V and J genes are TRBV10-3 and TRBJ2-1; perhaps TRBD1 as D (6 bases). The CDR3 totals 15 residues. Germline V gives CDR1 ENHRY, CDR2 SYGVKD. Trimming took 6 bases from V and 0 from J, leaving 12 bases between them.

This clone turned up a few times. This rearrangement joins TRBV19 to TRBJ1-6; no definite D call. Germline loops: CDR1 LNHDA, CDR2 SQIVND (reference sequence). The CDR3 runs to 13 residues. Trimming took off 5 bases at V and 8 bases at J, with 10 bases between the two ends. DNA of the CDR3: TGTGCCAGTAGTGAAGGGAGGTATTCACCCCTCCACTTT. It is translated as CASSEGRYSPLHF.

In this sample, this clone turned up a few times. The J gene is TRBJ1-4, the V gene TRBV5-5; 7 bases fit TRBD1. Germline assignment: CDR1 SGHKS and CDR2 YYEKEE (reference sequence). This CDR3 has 15 amino acids. The J segment lost 0 bases and the V segment lost 4 bases, leaving 3 bases of the junction unmatched. CDR3 protein: CASSGTDPTNEKLFF. DNA for the CDR3: TGTGCCAGCAGCGGGACAGACCCAACTAATGAAAAACTGTTTTTT.

The chain has TRBV6-1 and TRBJ1-5; 7 bases are shared with TRBD1. This CDR3 is 15 amino acids long. V lost 6 bases to trimming and J lost 4 bases; unmatched junction nucleotides: 9. Looked up from germline, CDR1 is MNHNS and CDR2 is SASEGT. The CDR3 loop is CASRWSTGTNQPQHF. The CDR3 region has the DNA TGTGCCAGCAGGTGGTCGACAGGGACTAATCAGCCCCAGCATTTT.

This clone was counted a few times. The rearrangement links TRBV11-2 to TRBJ2-1, with D tentatively TRBD1 (6 bases). The V gene lost 4 bases and the J gene lost 4 bases, with 14 bases spanning the gap. This CDR3 has 15 residues. Germline CDR1 SGHAT, CDR2 FQNNGV. The CDR3 coding sequence is TGTGCCAGCAGCTCCGGGACACTAATTTACAATGAGCAGTTCTTC. Translating gives CASSSGTLIYNEQFF.

This clone occurred once. The chain couples TRBV7-9 to TRBJ2-7, with 7 nucleotides matching TRBD2. This CDR3 spans 14 amino acids. V shed 2 bases, J shed 7 bases, and the junction held 8 bases outside the gene matches. CDR1 and CDR2 from the germline V gene are SEHNR and FQNEAQ (reference sequence). In DNA, the CDR3 is TGTGCCAGCAGCTTATGGGCGGGAGCGTGGGAGCAGTACTTC. It yields the protein CASSLWAGAWEQYF. Together with reference TRBV7-9 and TRBJ2-7, the CDR3 gives the full variable domain: DTGVSQNPRHKITKRGQNVTFRCDPISEHNRLYWYRQTLGQGPEFLTYFQNEAQLEKSRLLSDRFSAERPKGSFSTLEIQRTEQGDSAMYLCASSLWAGAWEQYFGPGTRLTVT.

V is TRBV27 and J is TRBJ1-2; the match to TRBD1 covers 9 bases. CDR3 length: 15 residues. Trimming took 2 bases from V and 3 from J; bases not matched to a gene: 4. From germline, CDR1 is MNHEY and CDR2 SMNVEV (reference sequence). CDR3 sequence reads: CASSLKGQGYYGYTF. In nucleotides, the CDR3 is TGTGCCAGCAGTTTAAAGGGACAGGGATACTATGGCTACACCTTC.

The chain links TRBV10-3 to TRBJ2-5, with TRBD2 matching over 11 bases. J was trimmed by 1 base and V by 0 bases; bases with no gene match: 4. CDR1 is ENHRY, CDR2 SYGVKD, per germline. The length of the CDR3 is 17 residues. DNA of the CDR3: TGTGCCATCAGTGAGTCTTCTAGCGGGAGGTCCCAAGAGACCCAGTACTTC. Translation: CAISESSSGRSQETQYF.

The rearrangement joins TRBV27 to TRBJ2-5; 10 bases agree with TRBD2. CDR1 and CDR2 from the germline V gene are MNHEY and SMNVEV (reference sequence). The CDR3 runs 14 residues. The J segment lost 3 bases and the V segment lost 5 bases, leaving 3 bases of the junction unmatched. This chain's CDR3 is CASSNSGGKETQYF. The DNA of the CDR3 is TGTGCCAGCAGTAATAGCGGGGGGAAAGAGACCCAGTACTTC.

The rearrangement joins TRBV10-1 to TRBJ1-1; tentative D call: TRBD1 (5 bases). The V end lost 4 bases, the J end lost 11 bases, and 14 bases lay between the germline ends. CDR1 WNHNN and CDR2 SYGVQD come from the germline V gene (reference sequence). The CDR3 spans 12 residues. CDR3 DNA sequence: TGCGCCAGCAGTGTCGGAGGGGAAAGGGCTTTCTTT. Translation gives CASSVGGERAFF.

The CDR3 DNA is TGCGCCAGCAGTGAGCCAACACGACAGGTACAAGCTTTCTTT. As protein: CASSEPTRQVQAFF. The V call is TRBV10-2, the J call TRBJ1-1, with D perhaps matching TRBD1 (6 bases). The CDR3 has 14 residues. The V end was cut by 2 bases, the J end by 9 bases, with 16 bases between. Germline V gene sequence: CDR1 WSHSY, CDR2 SAAADI.

This chain links TRBV5-1 with TRBJ2-2; 10 bases agree with TRBD2. The CDR3 is made up of 18 amino acids. J lost 5 bases, V lost 4 bases, and 14 bases had no gene match. The germline V gene encodes CDR1 SGHRS and CDR2 YFSETQ. The CDR3 loop is CASSGLAGGLMLTGELFF. DNA of the CDR3: TGCGCCAGCAGCGGATTAGCGGGGGGACTCATGCTGACCGGGGAGCTGTTTTTT.

This chain links TRBV6-1 with TRBJ2-7, with TRBD2 as a possible D gene (5 bases). Trimming stripped 5 bases from V and 1 base from J, with 15 bases between. This CDR3 is 15 amino acids long. Looked up from germline, CDR1 is MNHNS and CDR2 is SASEGT. The CDR3 sequence is CASSSDLEASYEQYF. CDR3 bases: TGTGCCAGCAGTTCGGACCTGGAGGCATCCTACGAGCAGTACTTC.

In its sample, this clone was seen a few times. V usage is TRBV19 and J usage is TRBJ2-7; TRBD1 is a possible D gene (6 bases). From germline, CDR1 is LNHDA and CDR2 SQIVND (reference sequence). CDR3 length: 15 residues. The germline V and J ends were trimmed by 1 base and 2 bases, with 12 bases remaining between them. The CDR3 loop is CASSIAAGAPYEQYF. The CDR3 DNA reads TGTGCCAGTAGTATAGCGGCAGGGGCACCCTACGAGCAGTACTTC. Full variable domain (remainder filled in from reference TRBV19 and TRBJ2-7): DGGITQSPKYLFRKEGQNVTLSCEQNLNHDAMYWYRQDPGQGLRLIYYSQIVNDFQKGDIAEGYSVSREKKESFPLTVTSAQKNPTAFYLCASSIAAGAPYEQYFGPGTRLTVT.

This chain's CDR3 is CASSSSGSGGGRAYNEQFF. In DNA form, the CDR3 reads TGTGCCAGCAGCTCAAGCGGCTCAGGGGGCGGGAGGGCATATAATGAGCAGTTCTTC. V usage is TRBV7-9 and J usage is TRBJ2-1; D possibly corresponds to TRBD2 (9 bases). CDR3 length: 19 amino acids. Germline CDR1 reads SEHNR; CDR2 reads FQNEAQ (reference sequence). V was clipped by 4 bases and J by 7 bases, with 29 bases between them.

The chain carries TRBV6-6 and TRBJ1-1; D possibly corresponds to TRBD1 (5 bases). The germline V gene has CDR1 MNHNY and CDR2 SVGAGI (reference sequence). Trimming removed 8 bases at V and 1 base at J, with 5 bases between. This CDR3 comprises 11 residues. CDR3 DNA: TGTGCCAGCGGACAGAACACTGAAGCTTTCTTT. This codes for CASGQNTEAFF.

J is TRBJ2-1 and V is TRBV7-8, with TRBD2 identical over 10 bases. There are 22 residues in the CDR3. Germline V gene sequence: CDR1 SGHVS, CDR2 FQNEAQ. V shed 0 bases and J 0 bases; nucleotides not matched to a gene: 17. The CDR3 spells CASSLARVPGLARFGSYNEQFF. The CDR3 coding sequence is TGTGCCAGCAGCTTAGCCCGGGTCCCGGGACTAGCGCGGTTCGGCTCCTACAATGAGCAGTTCTTC.

This clone has a handful of counts. CDR3 sequence (DNA): TGTGCCAGCAGCTTATGGCAGGGGGTAACCTACAATGAGCAGTTCTTC. Translation gives CASSLWQGVTYNEQFF. The V call is TRBV7-2, the J call TRBJ2-1; 7 nucleotides match TRBD1. The CDR3 spans 16 residues. From germline, CDR1 is SGHTA and CDR2 FQGNSA. V shed 2 bases and J 2 bases; nucleotides not matched to a gene: 6.

The gene calls are TRBV28 and TRBJ1-4; D perhaps matches TRBD1 (6 bases). CDR3 length: 16 residues. Between the trimmed V and J ends, which lost 6 bases and 3 bases, there was a span of 17 bases. Germline-derived CDR1 and CDR2 are MDHEN and SYDVKM. The CDR3 spells CASSPGGGLSNEKLFF. CDR3 DNA: TGTGCCAGCAGCCCCGGGGGGGGCTTGTCTAATGAAAAACTGTTTTTT.

This clone was seen only a few times. The genes are TRBV2 and TRBJ2-5, with a weak D call TRBD1 (6 bases). This CDR3 has 14 residues. The ends were cut back, 7 bases at V and 0 bases at J, with 12 bases in the middle. Germline loops: CDR1 SNHLY, CDR2 FYNNEI. The CDR3 protein is CASTPQGYQETQYF. The CDR3 DNA reads as TGTGCCAGCACCCCGCAGGGGTACCAAGAGACCCAGTACTTC.

CDR3 sequence (DNA): TGTGCCAGCAGCCCAGGACTAGCGAGAACCAATGAGCAGTTCTTC. Translation gives CASSPGLARTNEQFF. This rearrangement joins TRBV5-6 to TRBJ2-1, with 9 bases aligning to TRBD2. CDR1 and CDR2 from the germline V gene are SGHDT and YYEEEE. V shed 4 bases and J 6 bases; nucleotides not matched to a gene: 8. This CDR3 comprises 15 residues.

This chain uses TRBV7-9 with TRBJ2-2; tentatively, D is TRBD2 (6 bases). Germline CDR1 and CDR2: SEHNR and FQNEAQ (reference sequence). CDR3 length equals 14 residues. The V gene lost 8 bases and the J gene lost 5 bases, with 15 bases spanning the gap. The CDR3 DNA follows: TGTGCCAGCGGAGCCGGGACTTCGACCGGGGAGCTGTTTTTT. Its protein is CASGAGTSTGELFF. Looking up the rest from reference TRBV7-9 and TRBJ2-2 gives the full variable domain: DTGVSQNPRHKITKRGQNVTFRCDPISEHNRLYWYRQTLGQGPEFLTYFQNEAQLEKSRLLSDRFSAERPKGSFSTLEIQRTEQGDSAMYLCASGAGTSTGELFFGEGSRLTVL.

The chain has TRBV7-9 and TRBJ2-1, with D maybe TRBD2 (5 bases). CDR3 length: 13 amino acids. Between the trimmed V and J ends, which lost 3 bases and 2 bases, there was a span of 5 bases. Germline CDR1 reads SEHNR; CDR2 reads FQNEAQ (reference sequence). CDR3 coding DNA: TGTGCCAGCAGCTTGGGAGCCTACAATGAGCAGTTCTTC. Amino acids: CASSLGAYNEQFF.

The genes are TRBV11-2 and TRBJ2-7; TRBD1 agrees at 10 bases. Germline CDR1 and CDR2: SGHAT and FQNNGV. The CDR3 has 15 residues. V lost 5 bases, J lost 6 bases, and 10 bases stayed unmatched. The CDR3: CASSRGTGDTVEQYF. The CDR3 bases are TGTGCCAGCAGCCGAGGGACAGGGGATACGGTCGAGCAGTACTTC.

The chain couples TRBV28 to TRBJ2-1; 13 bases match TRBD2. The CDR3 contains 16 residues. V shed 4 bases, J shed 3 bases, and the junction held 3 bases outside the gene matches. Germline loops: CDR1 MDHEN, CDR2 SYDVKM. CDR3 in amino acids: CASSSTSGGIYNEQFF. Here the CDR3 DNA reads TGTGCCAGCAGTTCGACTAGCGGGGGGATCTACAATGAGCAGTTCTTC. The full variable domain, with the rest looked up from reference TRBV28 and TRBJ2-1, is DVKVTQSSRYLVKRTGEKVFLECVQDMDHENMFWYRQDPGLGLRLIYFSYDVKMKEKGDIPEGYSVSREKKERFSLILESASTNQTSMYLCASSSTSGGIYNEQFFGPGTRLTVL.

V is TRBV7-2 and J is TRBJ2-2; D is possibly TRBD2 (7 bases). CDR1 is SGHTA and CDR2 is FQGNSA in the germline V gene. The CDR3 has 16 residues. Trimming stripped 6 bases from V and 1 base from J, with 15 bases between. Written as DNA, the CDR3 is TGTGCCAGCAGGGGCGGACTAGGGGGGAACACCGGGGAGCTGTTTTTT. Protein: CASRGGLGGNTGELFF. Supplemented by reference TRBV7-2 and TRBJ2-2, the full variable domain reads GAGVSQSPSNKVTEKGKDVELRCDPISGHTALYWYRQSLGQGLEFLIYFQGNSAPDKSGLPSDRFSAERTGGSVSTLTIQRTQQEDSAVYLCASRGGLGGNTGELFFGEGSRLTVL.

This chain connects TRBV7-3 to TRBJ2-2; TRBD2 aligns across 11 bases. After removal of 4 bases from V and 5 bases from J, the junction contained 15 bases not matched to a gene. The germline CDR1 and CDR2 sequences are SGHTA and FQGTGA. The CDR3 has 19 residues. This chain's CDR3 is CASSSRWASGGRHTGELFF. The CDR3 DNA reads as TGTGCCAGCAGCTCCCGATGGGCTAGCGGGGGGCGACATACCGGGGAGCTGTTTTTT.

This chain uses TRBV27 with TRBJ1-5; the match to TRBD1 covers 9 bases. Germline V lookup: CDR1 MNHEY, CDR2 SMNVEV (reference sequence). This CDR3 spans 15 amino acids. The V segment lost 5 bases and the J segment 5 bases; nucleotides outside the gene matches: 7. CDR3 loop: CASSRWTGADQPQHF. CDR3 in DNA: TGTGCCAGCAGTCGTTGGACAGGGGCGGATCAGCCCCAGCATTTT.